This T cell receptor (beta chain) emerged from a study of blood T cell repertoires in COVID-19. Study-level background: Some COVID-19 samples were acute and others convalescent; all came from the United States, Italy and Spain. From T cells, B-cell-depleted T cells, or PBMCs came the material, which was cDNA or gDNA.

This CDR3 comprises 16 residues. The germline V gene has CDR1 SGHRS and CDR2 YFSETQ. The ends lost 0 bases at V and 4 bases at J; junction bases unmatched: 8. Original methodology: Researchers report that nucleated cell counts were estimated from reference gene primer amplification. Only in-frame clones appear in the TCRdb table, and some are missing; sequencing was by immunoSEQ multiplex PCR. The V and J calls and the clone size are those of that table, but D and trimming were determined from the DNA. The repertoire has 90,000 to 100,000 clones, roughly nine tenths of them found once; the top ten carry about 5.5%.

The TCR sequence derives from a man in his fifties with acute or convalescent COVID-19. The chain combines TRBV5-1 with TRBJ2-5, with 8 bases lining up with TRBD1. Specimen: peripheral blood. The CDR3 is CASSLGFRGQGETQYF. The CDR3 nucleotides are TGCGCCAGCAGCTTGGGGTTCAGGGGGCAGGGAGAGACCCAGTACTTC.